This section outlines one T cell receptor beta chain sequence together with its context. Original methodology: From reference gene primer amplification, estimates of nucleated cell counts were derived. Measured with immunoSEQ multiplex PCR; TCRdb has only the in-frame clones, and not every one. V and J calls and clone size follow that table, whereas D and trimming were derived from the DNA. The sample records around 140,000 clones, 76% being singletons. The sample comes from a study of blood T cell repertoires in COVID-19. Study as a whole: COVID-19 samples collected from the United States, Italy and Spain covered acute and convalescent phases. From T cells, B-cell-depleted T cells, or PBMCs came the material, which was cDNA or gDNA.

J was trimmed by 0 bases and V by 5 bases; bases with no gene match: 1. This CDR3 has 15 residues. The germline V gene encodes CDR1 SEHNR and CDR2 FQNEAQ (reference sequence). This receptor was identified in an elderly woman with active or convalescent COVID-19. The chain employs TRBV7-9 and TRBJ2-5; 12 bases agree with TRBD2. The sequencing sample was made of peripheral blood. CDR3 in amino acids: CASSRLAGDQETQYF. CDR3 DNA: TGTGCCAGCAGCAGACTAGCGGGGGACCAAGAGACCCAGTACTTC.